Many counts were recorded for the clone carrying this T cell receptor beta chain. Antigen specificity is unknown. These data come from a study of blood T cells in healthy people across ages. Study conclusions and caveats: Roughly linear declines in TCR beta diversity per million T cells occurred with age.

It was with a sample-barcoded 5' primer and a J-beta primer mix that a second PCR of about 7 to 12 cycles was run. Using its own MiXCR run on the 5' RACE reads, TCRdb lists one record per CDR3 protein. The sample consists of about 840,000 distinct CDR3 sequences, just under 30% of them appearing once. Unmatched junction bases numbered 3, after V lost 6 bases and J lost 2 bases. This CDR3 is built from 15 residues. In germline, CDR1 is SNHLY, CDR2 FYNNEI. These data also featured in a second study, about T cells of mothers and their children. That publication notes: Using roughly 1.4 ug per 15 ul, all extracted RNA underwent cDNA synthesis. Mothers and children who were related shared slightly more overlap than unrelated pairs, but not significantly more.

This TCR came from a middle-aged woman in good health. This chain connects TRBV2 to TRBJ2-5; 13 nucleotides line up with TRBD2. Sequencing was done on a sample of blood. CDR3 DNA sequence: TGTGCCAGCAGCGGACTAGCGGGGGTACAAGAGACCCAGTACTTC. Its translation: CASSGLAGVQETQYF.